The 18 T cell receptor beta chains below all came from one sample that was sequenced in a study of OX40 agonist ivuxolimab in advanced cancers. Repertoires were generated with immunoSEQ multiplex PCR, while TCRdb's copy carries only in-frame clones and drops some. The profile shows about 17,000 clones, around 77% of them singletons. Sequenced here: CD4+ or CD8+ T cells sorted from blood, sampled in a trial of the OX40 agonist ivuxolimab. The receptor set was obtained from an adult with an advanced solid tumor such as melanoma, head and neck, liver or kidney cancer.

This sequence joins TRBV14 and TRBJ1-1; D is undetermined. CDR3 size: 14 residues. V lost 2 bases and J lost 3, with 10 bases in between. Germline V CDR1 and CDR2: SGHDN, FVKESK. The CDR3 is CASSQTSGYTEAFF. The CDR3 DNA reads TGTGCCAGCAGCCAAACTAGTGGCTACACTGAAGCTTTCTTT.

The chain has TRBV6-5 and TRBJ1-2, with 7 bases matching TRBD1. The trim removed 0 bases at V and 7 bases at J, leaving 5 bases unmatched. The CDR3 has 14 amino acids. Germline V gene data show CDR1 as MNHEY and CDR2 as SVGAGI. In DNA, the CDR3 is TGTGCCAGCAGTTACTCCCCCCCAGGGGGTGGCTACACCTTC. Encoded protein: CASSYSPPGGGYTF.

This rearrangement joins TRBV19 to TRBJ2-7; D not certain. This CDR3 has 13 residues. V was cut by 6 bases and J by 0 bases, with 9 bases left in between. Germline loops: CDR1 LNHDA, CDR2 SQIVND (reference sequence). The CDR3 reads CASRPLDSYEQYF. CDR3 nucleotide sequence: TGTGCCAGTAGACCCTTGGACTCCTACGAGCAGTACTTC.

This clone was recorded only once. V is TRBV19 and J is TRBJ2-2; D is unresolved. Per the germline V gene, CDR1 is LNHDA and CDR2 is SQIVND (reference sequence). The CDR3 contains 15 residues. Trimming cost V 5 bases and J 1 base, with 11 bases left between them. The CDR3: CASSHSDKNTGELFF. As DNA, the CDR3 is TGTGCCAGTAGTCATTCAGACAAGAACACCGGGGAGCTGTTTTTT.

This clone was seen just once. V and J are TRBV29-1 and TRBJ2-7; 9 bases are shared with TRBD1. This CDR3 region has 13 residues. Germline V gene sequence: CDR1 SQVTM, CDR2 ANQGSEA. The J segment lost 7 bases and the V segment lost 4 bases, leaving 8 bases of the junction unmatched. The CDR3 here is CSVVTGGLREQYF. CDR3 nucleotides: TGCAGCGTTGTGACAGGGGGATTGAGAGAGCAGTACTTC.

This clone rates as medium-sized. The chain employs TRBV29-1 and TRBJ1-2; D perhaps matches TRBD1 (5 bases). CDR1 SQVTM and CDR2 ANQGSEA come from the germline V gene. V was pared by 1 base and J by 5 bases, with 14 bases between. The CDR3 runs to 14 residues. CDR3 bases: TGCAGCGTTGAAGGGGGGACGGAAGAATATGGCTACACCTTC. It codes for CSVEGGTEEYGYTF.

This chain uses TRBV12-5 with TRBJ2-6; D ambiguous. Trimming removed 8 bases from V and 0 bases from J, with 8 bases in between. CDR3 length: 14 residues. The V gene's germline CDR1 is LGHNT and CDR2 FRNRAP. The CDR3 coding sequence is TGTGCTAGTCGCGGCGACTCTGGGGCCAACGTCCTGACTTTC. Amino acid sequence: CASRGDSGANVLTF.

The V gene is TRBV7-2, the J gene TRBJ2-5; no reliable D call. Germline V gene sequence: CDR1 SGHTA, CDR2 FQGNSA. The CDR3 has 12 amino acids. V gave up 2 bases and J gave up 7 bases, with 8 bases separating them. CDR3 region: CASSLTGVTQYF. In nucleotides, the CDR3 is TGTGCCAGCAGCTTAACGGGCGTGACCCAGTACTTC.

By sample share, this clone is medium-sized (0.01 to 0.1%). The chain employs TRBV11-2 and TRBJ2-5, with 7 nucleotides matching TRBD2. CDR3 length equals 15 residues. With V trimmed by 4 bases and J by 4 bases, 9 bases remained unmatched. Germline V gene data show CDR1 as SGHAT and CDR2 as FQNNGV. CDR3 nucleotide sequence: TGTGCCAGCAGCTCTCGTTGGGGGGGGAGAGAGACCCAGTACTTC. It yields the protein CASSSRWGGRETQYF. Full variable domain (outside the CDR3, taken from reference TRBV11-2 and TRBJ2-5): EAGVAQSPRYKIIEKRQSVAFWCNPISGHATLYWYQQILGQGPKLLIQFQNNGVVDDSQLPKDRFSAERLKGVDSTLKIQPAKLEDSAVYLCASSSRWGGRETQYFGPGTRLLVL.

This clone is labeled medium-sized. The chain links TRBV29-1 to TRBJ2-1; a weak D match, TRBD1 (5 bases). V dropped 7 bases and J dropped 6 bases, with 7 bases sitting between them. CDR1 and CDR2 from the germline V gene are SQVTM and ANQGSEA. This CDR3 has 10 residues. CDR3 amino acids: CSGRANEQFF. In nucleotides, the CDR3 is TGCAGCGGCAGGGCCAATGAGCAGTTCTTC.

This clone has a handful of counts. The V call is TRBV13, the J call TRBJ1-1; no reliable D call. Per the germline V gene, CDR1 is PRHDT and CDR2 is FYEKMQ (reference sequence). The ends were cut back, 4 bases at V and 5 bases at J, with 5 bases in the middle. The CDR3 is 11 residues long. CDR3 nucleotides: TGTGCCAGCAGCTGGCAAACTGAAGCTTTCTTT. Translating it yields CASSWQTEAFF.

The chain is built from TRBV4-1 and TRBJ1-1; 8 nucleotides match TRBD1. The CDR3 is made up of 17 amino acids. Trimming took 4 bases from V and 0 from J; bases not matched to a gene: 10. In germline, CDR1 is MGHRA, CDR2 YSYEKL. The CDR3 is CASSLLTTGALNTEAFF. CDR3 sequence (DNA): TGCGCCAGCAGCCTTCTCACGACAGGGGCACTGAACACTGAAGCTTTCTTT.

A single count supports this clone. This chain connects TRBV27 to TRBJ1-2, with D perhaps TRBD1 (6 bases). V lost 3 bases and J 8 bases, leaving 13 bases between the germline ends. The CDR3 covers 13 residues. Germline V gives CDR1 MNHEY, CDR2 SMNVEV (reference sequence). CDR3 residues: CASSLTGAGGYTF. The CDR3 DNA reads as TGTGCCAGCAGTTTGACGGGGGCGGGCGGCTACACCTTC.

The chain carries TRBV28 and TRBJ2-3, with D possibly TRBD2 on 7 matching bases. V lost 5 bases and J lost 2, with 20 bases in between. CDR1 and CDR2 from the germline V gene are MDHEN and SYDVKM. CDR3 length: 17 amino acids. The chain's CDR3 is CASSPTWGAGATDTQYF. DNA for the CDR3: TGTGCCAGCAGTCCCACTTGGGGGGCGGGGGCCACAGATACGCAGTATTTT.

This clone was counted a few times. The V gene is TRBV28, the J gene TRBJ1-1; D not certain. Germline loops: CDR1 MDHEN, CDR2 SYDVKM. This CDR3 spans 14 amino acids. V lost 7 bases to trimming and J lost 3 bases, with 15 bases between them. Here the CDR3 reads CASTVGVRYTEAFF. The DNA for the CDR3 is TGTGCCAGCACCGTCGGGGTGCGCTACACTGAAGCTTTCTTT.

J is TRBJ1-4 and V is TRBV6-6, with 8 bases that match TRBD1. Germline trimming cut 7 bases from V and 7 bases from J; bases unmatched to any gene: 11. Germline CDR1 is MNHNY and CDR2 is SVGAGI (reference sequence). The CDR3 loop spans 15 amino acids. The CDR3 nucleotides read TGTGCCAGCAACCCATTACAGGGGGGGTTTGAAAAACTGTTTTTT. It specifies CASNPLQGGFEKLFF.

This rearrangement joins TRBV27 to TRBJ2-7, with TRBD1 matching over 7 bases. There are 13 residues in the CDR3. The junction had 4 bases not matched to a gene; V was cut back by 6 bases and J by 2 bases. Germline CDR1 MNHEY, CDR2 SMNVEV (reference sequence). CDR3 coding DNA: TGTGCCAGCAGCGAGACAGGGCCCTACGAGCAGTACTTC. It codes for CASSETGPYEQYF.

In this sample, this clone turned up a few times. The chain has TRBV6-5 and TRBJ1-4; D is uncertain. V lost 7 bases and J 4 bases, leaving 10 bases between the germline ends. CDR3 length: 13 residues. CDR1 is MNHEY and CDR2 is SVGAGI in the germline V gene. The CDR3: CASTYSVNEKLFF. The CDR3, as DNA: TGTGCCAGCACCTACAGTGTTAATGAAAAACTGTTTTTT.